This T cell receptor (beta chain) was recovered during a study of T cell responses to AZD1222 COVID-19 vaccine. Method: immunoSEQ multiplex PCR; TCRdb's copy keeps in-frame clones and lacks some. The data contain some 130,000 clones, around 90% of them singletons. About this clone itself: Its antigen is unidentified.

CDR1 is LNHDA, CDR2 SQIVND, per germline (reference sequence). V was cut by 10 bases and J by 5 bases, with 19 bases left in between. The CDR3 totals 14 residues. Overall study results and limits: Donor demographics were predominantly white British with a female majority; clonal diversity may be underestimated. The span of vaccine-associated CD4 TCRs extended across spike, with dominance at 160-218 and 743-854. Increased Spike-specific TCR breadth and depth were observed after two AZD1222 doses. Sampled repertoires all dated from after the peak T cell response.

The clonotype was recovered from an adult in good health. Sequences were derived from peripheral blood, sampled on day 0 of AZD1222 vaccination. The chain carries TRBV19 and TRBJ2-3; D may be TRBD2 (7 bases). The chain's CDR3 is CATKGGGNRDTQYF. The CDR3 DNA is TGTGCCACTAAGGGGGGGGGCAATAGAGATACGCAGTATTTT. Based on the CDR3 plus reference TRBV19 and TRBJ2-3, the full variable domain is DGGITQSPKYLFRKEGQNVTLSCEQNLNHDAMYWYRQDPGQGLRLIYYSQIVNDFQKGDIAEGYSVSREKKESFPLTVTSAQKNPTAFYLCATKGGGNRDTQYFGPGTRLTVL.